This T cell receptor (beta chain) was recovered during a study of early T cells in non-severe SARS-CoV-2 infection. Study-level information: With bulk RNA from unsorted whole blood as input, sequencing yielded unpaired chains. Study-level findings and limits: Lookups in VDJdb leaned toward anti-spike CD8 responses and missed private and CD4 specificities.

Researchers tagged individual cDNA molecules with unique molecular identifiers. In TCRdb, the 5' RACE reads were re-called with MiXCR into one record per CDR3 protein. The repertoire holds tens of thousands of distinct CDR3 sequences, with about 10% as singletons. Comment on this clonotype: What it binds is unknown.

The CDR3 contains 14 residues. Germline V lookup: CDR1 MNHNY, CDR2 SVGAGI (reference sequence). V lost 4 bases and J lost 0; bases outside the gene matches: 0. This chain uses TRBV6-6 with TRBJ1-2; 9 bases map to TRBD1. This clonotype was obtained from an adult who was a healthcare worker with PCR-confirmed SARS-CoV-2 infection or an uninfected control (not recorded which). Sequenced: whole blood. In DNA, the CDR3 is TGTGCCAGCAGTTGGGACAGGGCTAACTATGGCTACACCTTC. Its protein product is CASSWDRANYGYTF.